A single sample gave rise to the 5 T cell receptor beta chains below, sequenced in a study of T cell clonotyping in hematopoietic cell transplantation. The protocol was immunoSEQ multiplex PCR, while the TCRdb copy is restricted to in-frame clones and leaves out a portion. This table has thousands of clones, 79% appearing once. This material consisted of peripheral blood mononuclear cells, taken at the time of graft-versus-host disease after allogeneic stem cell transplant. These receptors came from a female patient aged 50-65 years who had an allogeneic stem cell transplant from an unrelated donor, so the T cells may come from the graft donor. Some clones in this sample may be carry-over from other donors' samples.

This sequence joins TRBV9 and TRBJ2-5, with D perhaps given as TRBD1 or TRBD2 (6 bases each). V lost 4 bases and J lost 4, with 17 bases in between. Per germline, CDR1 SGDLS and CDR2 YYNGEE. This CDR3 region has 15 residues. CDR3 loop: CASSLGGGQAETQYF. DNA of the CDR3: TGTGCCAGCAGCCTCGGAGGGGGGCAAGCAGAGACCCAGTACTTC.

The chain joins TRBV21-1 to TRBJ2-1; TRBD1 reflects the table's D call only, with no check against the DNA. TRBV21-1 is an annotated pseudogene. This CDR3 has 16 amino acids. The CDR3 DNA sequence: TGTGCCAGCAGCAACCTCGGGACAGGGGTATACAATGAGCAGTTCTTC. This codes for CASSNLGTGVYNEQFF.

The rearrangement uses TRBV7-2 and TRBJ2-7; D might be TRBD1 or TRBD2, each matching 5 bases. CDR1 is SGHTA, CDR2 FQGNSA, per germline. The V gene lost 5 bases and the J gene lost 11 bases, with 13 bases spanning the gap. This CDR3 region has 11 residues. CDR3 coding DNA: TGTGCCAGCAGCCTACCCGGGACGGAGTACTTC. It encodes CASSLPGTEYF.

V and J are TRBV29-1 and TRBJ2-1; no clear D. This CDR3 has 14 amino acids. The V and J ends lost 3 bases and 10 bases respectively, with 19 bases between them. The germline gives CDR1 SQVTM, CDR2 ANQGSEA. CDR3 sequence (DNA): TGCAGCGTTGAGGAAGCCCTCCCCACCGGGGAGCAGTTCTTC. This gives the protein CSVEEALPTGEQFF.

The chain carries TRBV7-2 and TRBJ1-1, with D possibly matching TRBD1 (5 bases). Germline V gene sequence: CDR1 SGHTA, CDR2 FQGNSA. Trimming stripped 5 bases from V and 4 bases from J, with 11 bases between. The CDR3 has 13 amino acids. The CDR3 protein is CASSRTKGTEAFF. For the CDR3, the DNA is TGTGCCAGCAGCCGGACAAAAGGCACTGAAGCTTTCTTT.